These T cell receptor beta chains were read from a single sample in a study of blood T cell repertoires in COVID-19. TCRdb's table, derived via immunoSEQ multiplex PCR, lists solely in-frame clones and lacks some. The data show 140,000 to 150,000 clones, almost 90% seen once. Sequenced material: peripheral blood. The receptors stem from a human donor in a cohort sampled during active COVID-19. Both conserved end residues are part of each CDR3. A D gene is named only where the DNA matches it firmly. Only part of the rows carry a size: once, few, many, or a class if the clone is expanded.

D gene: TRBD1; J gene: TRBJ1-2; V gene: TRBV7-9; clone size: .; CDR3 DNA: TGTGCCAGCAGCTTAGAGCCTGATAGGGGGCCGGGCGGCTACACCTTC; CDR3 protein: CASSLEPDRGPGGYTF
D gene: TRBD1; J gene: TRBJ1-1; V gene: TRBV14; clone size: .; CDR3 DNA: TGTGCCAGCAGCCAAAGGTTCGGACAGGGAGGGTTTATGAACACTGAAGCTTTCTTT; CDR3 protein: CASSQRFGQGGFMNTEAFF
D gene: .; J gene: TRBJ2-1; V gene: TRBV2; clone size: .; CDR3 DNA: TGTGCCAGCAATGCCCTAACAGCAGTGGGTGAGCAGTTCTTC; CDR3 protein: CASNALTAVGEQFF
D gene: .; J gene: TRBJ1-1; V gene: TRBV7-9; clone size: .; CDR3 DNA: TGTGCCAGCAGCCCCCACAGGGATCGCCGGCCTGAAGCTTTCTTT; CDR3 protein: CASSPHRDRRPEAFF
D gene: TRBD1; J gene: TRBJ1-1; V gene: TRBV19; clone size: .; CDR3 DNA: TGTGCCAGTAGTACTGCAGGGGGCTGGAACACTGAAGCTTTCTTT; CDR3 protein: CASSTAGGWNTEAFF
D gene: .; J gene: TRBJ2-3; V gene: TRBV10-2; clone size: .; CDR3 DNA: TGCGCCAGCAGCCCGTTCCATTCCCGGAGCACAGATACGCAGTATTTT; CDR3 protein: CASSPFHSRSTDTQYF
D gene: TRBD1; J gene: TRBJ2-4; V gene: TRBV6-6; clone size: once; CDR3 DNA: TGTGCCAGCAGCACAGGGGGCTCTGCCAAAAACATTCAGTACTTC; CDR3 protein: CASSTGGSAKNIQYF
D gene: .; J gene: TRBJ2-1; V gene: TRBV28; clone size: .; CDR3 DNA: TGTGCCAGCAGTTTTCAAGGCGGCCCTAAGCAGTTCTTC; CDR3 protein: CASSFQGGPKQFF
D gene: TRBD2; J gene: TRBJ2-3; V gene: TRBV6-4; clone size: many; CDR3 DNA: TGTGCCAGCAGTGCTAGCGGGGAAACAGATACGCAGTATTTT; CDR3 protein: CASSASGETDTQYF
D gene: TRBD2; J gene: TRBJ2-1; V gene: TRBV19; clone size: .; CDR3 DNA: TGTGCCAGTAGTACCCAAGCGGGGAGCTCCTACAATGAGCAGTTCTTC; CDR3 protein: CASSTQAGSSYNEQFF
D gene: TRBD1; J gene: TRBJ1-6; V gene: TRBV7-9; clone size: .; CDR3 DNA: TGTGCCAGCAGCTGGGACAGTTCACCCCTCCACTTT; CDR3 protein: CASSWDSSPLHF
D gene: TRBD1; J gene: TRBJ2-7; V gene: TRBV6-2/TRBV6-3; clone size: .; CDR3 DNA: TGTGCCAGCAGTTACGCGGGCCGGACAGGTACCTACGAGCAGTACTTC; CDR3 protein: CASSYAGRTGTYEQYF
D gene: .; J gene: TRBJ1-1; V gene: TRBV2; clone size: .; CDR3 DNA: TGTGCCAGCGATACAGGACCTGAAGCTTTCTTT; CDR3 protein: CASDTGPEAFF
D gene: .; J gene: TRBJ2-1; V gene: TRBV12-3/TRBV12-4; clone size: .; CDR3 DNA: TGTGCCAGCAGCTCTGCGGCCTACAATGAGCAGTTCTTC; CDR3 protein: CASSSAAYNEQFF
D gene: .; J gene: TRBJ1-1; V gene: TRBV9; clone size: once; CDR3 DNA: TGTGCCAGCACTTGGGGGCCAGAGGGGACTGAAGCTTTCTTT; CDR3 protein: CASTWGPEGTEAFF
D gene: .; J gene: TRBJ2-7; V gene: TRBV7-7; clone size: .; CDR3 DNA: TGTGCTAGCAGGCCCGCGGGAAAATACGAGCAGTACTTC; CDR3 protein: CASRPAGKYEQYF
D gene: .; J gene: TRBJ2-3; V gene: TRBV11-3; clone size: .; CDR3 DNA: TGTGCCAGCAGTCGTAGCCGATCTGCCGATACGCAGTATTTT; CDR3 protein: CASSRSRSADTQYF
D gene: TRBD2; J gene: TRBJ2-2; V gene: TRBV25-1; clone size: .; CDR3 DNA: TGTGCCAGCAGTTTGCGGGCGGGAGGGCGGACCGGGGAGCTGTTTTTT; CDR3 protein: CASSLRAGGRTGELFF
D gene: TRBD2; J gene: TRBJ2-5; V gene: TRBV5-1; clone size: .; CDR3 DNA: TGCGCCAGCAGCTTGCTAGCGGGGGGGCCCCAAGAGACCCAGTACTTC; CDR3 protein: CASSLLAGGPQETQYF
D gene: .; J gene: TRBJ1-3; V gene: TRBV4-3; clone size: .; CDR3 DNA: TGCGCCAGCAGCCAAGTTCTAGCCAGTCCAGTCTCTGGAAACACCATATATTTT; CDR3 protein: CASSQVLASPVSGNTIYF
D gene: TRBD2; J gene: TRBJ2-3; V gene: TRBV5-4; clone size: .; CDR3 DNA: TGTGCCAGCAGCTCAAAGCGGGGGGATTATAATAGCACAGATACGCAGTATTTT; CDR3 protein: CASSSKRGDYNSTDTQYF
D gene: TRBD1; J gene: TRBJ2-5; V gene: TRBV18; clone size: .; CDR3 DNA: TGTGCCAGCTCACCAAATCAGAAGAGGGGGCCGGAGACCCAGTACTTC; CDR3 protein: CASSPNQKRGPETQYF
D gene: .; J gene: TRBJ2-6; V gene: TRBV10-3; clone size: .; CDR3 DNA: TGTGCCATAGGGGTCGGCCCTGGGGCCAACGTCCTGACTTTC; CDR3 protein: CAIGVGPGANVLTF
D gene: .; J gene: TRBJ2-1; V gene: TRBV30; clone size: .; CDR3 DNA: TGTGCCTGGAGTGTACTGGGCGGGTTTCAGTTCTCCTACAATGAGCAGTTCTTC; CDR3 protein: CAWSVLGGFQFSYNEQFF
D gene: .; J gene: TRBJ2-5; V gene: TRBV7-9; clone size: .; CDR3 DNA: TGTGCCAGCAGCCATTCGAGGGTCGGGACCCAGTACTTC; CDR3 protein: CASSHSRVGTQYF
D gene: TRBD1; J gene: TRBJ1-6; V gene: TRBV15; clone size: .; CDR3 DNA: TGTGCCACCAGCTCGACGGACAGGGAAAGTTCACCCCTCCACTTT; CDR3 protein: CATSSTDRESSPLHF
D gene: .; J gene: TRBJ1-1; V gene: TRBV29-1; clone size: .; CDR3 DNA: TGCAGCGCACGTCGGGGGGGGGCGGGGAACACTGAAGCTTTCTTT; CDR3 protein: CSARRGGAGNTEAFF
D gene: TRBD1; J gene: TRBJ1-2; V gene: TRBV24-1; clone size: .; CDR3 DNA: TGTGCCACCAGTGATTTAGATACAGGGGCCTACTCTGGCTACACCTTC; CDR3 protein: CATSDLDTGAYSGYTF
D gene: TRBD2; J gene: TRBJ2-5; V gene: TRBV7-2; clone size: once; CDR3 DNA: TGTGCCAGCAGGATACAGATAGCGGGTGGCCAAGAGACCCAGTACTTC; CDR3 protein: CASRIQIAGGQETQYF
D gene: .; J gene: TRBJ2-6; V gene: TRBV18; clone size: .; CDR3 DNA: TGTGCCAGCTCACCCCCCGGGGGGCGCCAGCGAGGGGTCCTGACTTTC; CDR3 protein: CASSPPGGRQRGVLTF
D gene: TRBD1; J gene: TRBJ1-2; V gene: TRBV5-4; clone size: .; CDR3 DNA: TGTGCCAGCAGCCCCAACTCGAGGGACAGGGGTGGCTACACCTTC; CDR3 protein: CASSPNSRDRGGYTF
D gene: .; J gene: TRBJ1-1; V gene: TRBV9; clone size: .; CDR3 DNA: TGTGCCAGCAGCGTAGACATATCCACCTACACTGAAGCTTTCTTT; CDR3 protein: CASSVDISTYTEAFF
D gene: TRBD1; J gene: TRBJ2-7; V gene: TRBV5-4; clone size: .; CDR3 DNA: TGTGCCAGCAGCTTGTGGGACAGGGATTCCGAGCAGTACTTC; CDR3 protein: CASSLWDRDSEQYF
D gene: .; J gene: TRBJ1-4; V gene: TRBV7-2; clone size: .; CDR3 DNA: TGTGCCAGCCGACGGGTGGTTGCAACTAATGAAAAACTGTTTTTT; CDR3 protein: CASRRVVATNEKLFF
D gene: TRBD1; J gene: TRBJ2-3; V gene: TRBV9; clone size: .; CDR3 DNA: TGTGCCAGCAGCGCCAGGGACAGGGAAGGAGATACGCAGTATTTT; CDR3 protein: CASSARDREGDTQYF
D gene: .; J gene: TRBJ2-7; V gene: TRBV5-1; clone size: .; CDR3 DNA: TGCGCCAGCAGCGAGGCCGTAACCTACGAGCAGTACTTC; CDR3 protein: CASSEAVTYEQYF
D gene: .; J gene: TRBJ2-1; V gene: TRBV10-1; clone size: .; CDR3 DNA: TGCGCCAGCAGTGGATTTAGAGGGAGTTACAATGAGCAGTTCTTC; CDR3 protein: CASSGFRGSYNEQFF
D gene: TRBD2; J gene: TRBJ2-2; V gene: TRBV29-1; clone size: .; CDR3 DNA: TGCAGCGTTGAGAAGCTAGCGGCGAACACCGGGGAGCTGTTTTTT; CDR3 protein: CSVEKLAANTGELFF
D gene: .; J gene: TRBJ1-2; V gene: TRBV28; clone size: .; CDR3 DNA: TGTGCCAGCAGTCCCCCCCACAGATATACTAACTATGGCTACACCTTC; CDR3 protein: CASSPPHRYTNYGYTF
D gene: TRBD1; J gene: TRBJ2-5; V gene: TRBV7-9; clone size: .; CDR3 DNA: TGTGCCAGCAGAGGGACAGGCCAGCAGACCCAGTACTTC; CDR3 protein: CASRGTGQQTQYF
D gene: .; J gene: TRBJ2-3; V gene: TRBV7-2; clone size: .; CDR3 DNA: TGTGCCAGCAGCTCAGGGGTCAGGGGCACAGATACGCAGTATTTT; CDR3 protein: CASSSGVRGTDTQYF
D gene: TRBD1; J gene: TRBJ2-1; V gene: TRBV7-2; clone size: once; CDR3 DNA: TGTGCCAGCAGCCGGACAGGGGGGATTTCCTACAATGAGCAGTTCTTC; CDR3 protein: CASSRTGGISYNEQFF
D gene: .; J gene: TRBJ2-7; V gene: TRBV20-1; clone size: .; CDR3 DNA: TGCAGTGCTAGTGGCTCCTACTACGAGCAGTACTTC; CDR3 protein: CSASGSYYEQYF
D gene: .; J gene: TRBJ2-7; V gene: TRBV6-4; clone size: .; CDR3 DNA: TGTGCCAGTAAAGGGGGCTACGAGCAGTACTTC; CDR3 protein: CASKGGYEQYF
D gene: .; J gene: TRBJ2-3; V gene: TRBV9; clone size: .; CDR3 DNA: TGTGCCAGCAGCGCCGTCGTAAGCACAGATACGCAGTATTTT; CDR3 protein: CASSAVVSTDTQYF
D gene: TRBD1; J gene: TRBJ1-5; V gene: TRBV11-2; clone size: .; CDR3 DNA: TGTGCCAGCAGTTTGTACAGGGGTCCGAATCAGCCCCAGCATTTT; CDR3 protein: CASSLYRGPNQPQHF
D gene: TRBD1; J gene: TRBJ1-5; V gene: TRBV10-3; clone size: .; CDR3 DNA: TGTGCCATCACAAACGAGGGACAGGCGCCCTATCAGCGTCAGCCCCAGCATTTT; CDR3 protein: CAITNEGQAPYQRQPQHF
D gene: .; J gene: TRBJ2-2; V gene: TRBV4-2; clone size: .; CDR3 DNA: TGTGCCAGCAGCCAAGTTGGAGAGACCGGGGAGCTGTTTTTT; CDR3 protein: CASSQVGETGELFF
D gene: TRBD1; J gene: TRBJ1-1; V gene: TRBV9; clone size: .; CDR3 DNA: TGTGCCAGCAGCCCCGCAGGGACAGGGAATATTGAAGCTTTCTTT; CDR3 protein: CASSPAGTGNIEAFF
D gene: .; J gene: TRBJ1-6; V gene: TRBV21-1; clone size: .; CDR3 DNA: TGTGCCAGCAGCAAACCCTACACGACAGGCAAGAGCTCCTATAATTCACCCCTCCACTTT; CDR3 protein: CASSKPYTTGKSSYNSPLHF
D gene: .; J gene: TRBJ2-5; V gene: TRBV3-1/TRBV3-2; clone size: .; CDR3 DNA: TGTGCCAGCAGCCAAGGGGCGGAGACCCAGTACTTC; CDR3 protein: CASSQGAETQYF